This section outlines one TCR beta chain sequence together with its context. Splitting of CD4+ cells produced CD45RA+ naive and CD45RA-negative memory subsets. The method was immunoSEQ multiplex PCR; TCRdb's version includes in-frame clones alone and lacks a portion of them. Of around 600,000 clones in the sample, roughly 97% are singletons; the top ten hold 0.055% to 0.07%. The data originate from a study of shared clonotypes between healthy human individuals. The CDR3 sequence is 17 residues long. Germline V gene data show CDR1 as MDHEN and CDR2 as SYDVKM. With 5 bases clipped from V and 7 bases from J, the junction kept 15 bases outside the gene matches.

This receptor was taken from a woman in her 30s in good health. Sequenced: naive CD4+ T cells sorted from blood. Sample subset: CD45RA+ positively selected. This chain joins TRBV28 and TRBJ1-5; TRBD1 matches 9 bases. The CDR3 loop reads CASSRWPDRGSWQPQHF. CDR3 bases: TGTGCCAGCAGTCGCTGGCCGGACAGGGGATCATGGCAGCCCCAGCATTTT.